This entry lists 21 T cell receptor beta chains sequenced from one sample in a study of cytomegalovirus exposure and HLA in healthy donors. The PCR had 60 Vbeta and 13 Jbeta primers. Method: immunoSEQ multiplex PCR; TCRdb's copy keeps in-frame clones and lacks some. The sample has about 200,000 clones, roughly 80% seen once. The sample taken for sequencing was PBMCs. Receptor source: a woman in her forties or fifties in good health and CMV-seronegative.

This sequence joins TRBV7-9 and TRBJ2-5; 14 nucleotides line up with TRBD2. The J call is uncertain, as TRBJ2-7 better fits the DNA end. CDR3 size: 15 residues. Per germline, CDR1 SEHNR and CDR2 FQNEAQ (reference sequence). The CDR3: CASSPLGTSGSEQYF. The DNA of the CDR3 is TGTGCCAGCAGCCCCCTAGGGACTAGCGGGAGCGAGCAGTACTTC.

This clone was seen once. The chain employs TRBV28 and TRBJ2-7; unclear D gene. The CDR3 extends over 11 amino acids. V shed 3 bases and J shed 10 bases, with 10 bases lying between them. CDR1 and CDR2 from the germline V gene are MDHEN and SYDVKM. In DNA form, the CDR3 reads TGTGCCAGCAGTTTGTCACGAGATCAGTACTTC. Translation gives CASSLSRDQYF.

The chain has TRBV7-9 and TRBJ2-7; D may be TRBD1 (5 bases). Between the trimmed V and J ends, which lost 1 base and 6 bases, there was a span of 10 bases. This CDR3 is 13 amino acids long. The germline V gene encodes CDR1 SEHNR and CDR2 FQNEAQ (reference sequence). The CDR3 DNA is TGTGCCAGCAGCTTAGAGGGGTTGGGCGAGCAGTACTTC. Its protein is CASSLEGLGEQYF.

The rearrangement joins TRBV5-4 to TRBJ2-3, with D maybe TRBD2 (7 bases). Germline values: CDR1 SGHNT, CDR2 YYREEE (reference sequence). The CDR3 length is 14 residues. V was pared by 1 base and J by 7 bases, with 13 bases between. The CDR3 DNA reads TGTGCCAGCAGCTTGAGGGGGGGTGGATATACGCAGTATTTT. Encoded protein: CASSLRGGGYTQYF. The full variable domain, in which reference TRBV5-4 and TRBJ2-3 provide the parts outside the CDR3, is ETGVTQSPTHLIKTRGQQVTLRCSSQSGHNTVSWYQQALGQGPQFIFQYYREEENGRGNFPPRFSGLQFPNYSSELNVNALELDDSALYLCASSLRGGGYTQYFGPGTRLTVL.

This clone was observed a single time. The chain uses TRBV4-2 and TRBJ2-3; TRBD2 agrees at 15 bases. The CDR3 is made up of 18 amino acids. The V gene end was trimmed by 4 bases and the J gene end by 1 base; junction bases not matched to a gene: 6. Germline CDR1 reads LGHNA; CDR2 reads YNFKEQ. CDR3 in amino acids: CASSLGLAGGPGTDTQYF. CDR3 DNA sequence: TGTGCCAGCAGCCTCGGACTAGCGGGGGGGCCGGGCACAGATACGCAGTATTTT.

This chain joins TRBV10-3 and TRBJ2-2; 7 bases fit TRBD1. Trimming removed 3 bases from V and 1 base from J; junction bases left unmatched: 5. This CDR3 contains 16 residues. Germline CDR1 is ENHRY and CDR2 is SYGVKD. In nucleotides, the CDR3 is TGTGCCATCAGTGATTCGGCAGGGGGGAACACCGGGGAGCTGTTTTTT. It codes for CAISDSAGGNTGELFF.

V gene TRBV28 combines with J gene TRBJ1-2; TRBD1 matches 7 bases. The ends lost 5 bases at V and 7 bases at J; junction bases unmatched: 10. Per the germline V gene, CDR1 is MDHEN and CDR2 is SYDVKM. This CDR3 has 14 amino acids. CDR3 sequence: CASSPLARQGGYTF. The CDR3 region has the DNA TGTGCCAGCAGTCCCTTAGCTAGACAGGGTGGCTACACCTTC.

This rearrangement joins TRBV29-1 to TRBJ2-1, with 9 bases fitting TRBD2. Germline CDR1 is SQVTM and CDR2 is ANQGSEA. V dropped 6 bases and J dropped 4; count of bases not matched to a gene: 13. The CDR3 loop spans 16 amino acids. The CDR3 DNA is TGCAGCGTCGAGGGGGGGCTAGCGGGACCATACAATGAGCAGTTCTTC. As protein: CSVEGGLAGPYNEQFF.

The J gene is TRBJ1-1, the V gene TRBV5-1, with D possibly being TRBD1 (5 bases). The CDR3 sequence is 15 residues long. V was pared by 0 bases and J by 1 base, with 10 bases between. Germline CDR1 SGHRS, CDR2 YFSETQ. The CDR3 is CASSLEGVRNTEAFF. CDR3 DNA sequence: TGCGCCAGCAGCTTGGAAGGGGTGAGGAACACTGAAGCTTTCTTT.

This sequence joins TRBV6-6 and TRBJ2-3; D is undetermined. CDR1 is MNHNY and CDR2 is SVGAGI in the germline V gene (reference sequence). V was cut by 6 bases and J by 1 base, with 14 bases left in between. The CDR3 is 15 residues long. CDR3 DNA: TGTGCCAGCAGCCCCGGCGAAAGCGGCACAGATACGCAGTATTTT. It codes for CASSPGESGTDTQYF.

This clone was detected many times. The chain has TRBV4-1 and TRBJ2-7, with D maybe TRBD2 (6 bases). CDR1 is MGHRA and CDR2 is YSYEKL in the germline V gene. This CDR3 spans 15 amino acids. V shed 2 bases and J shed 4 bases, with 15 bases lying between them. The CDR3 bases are TGCGCCAGCAGCCAAAAGGACCCGGGAGCTTACGAGCAGTACTTC. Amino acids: CASSQKDPGAYEQYF.

The CDR3 DNA reads as TGTGCCAGCAGCGCCGTGGCCAGGGCCGACGAGACCCAGTACTTC. This encodes CASSAVARADETQYF. This chain links TRBV9 with TRBJ2-5, with D possibly matching TRBD1 (5 bases). CDR3 length: 15 residues. Trimming stripped 3 bases from V and 5 bases from J, with 17 bases between. Germline assignment: CDR1 SGDLS and CDR2 YYNGEE.

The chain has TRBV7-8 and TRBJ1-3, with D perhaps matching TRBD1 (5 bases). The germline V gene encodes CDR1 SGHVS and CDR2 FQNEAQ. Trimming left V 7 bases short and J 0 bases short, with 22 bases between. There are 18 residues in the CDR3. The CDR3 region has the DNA TGTGCCAGCAAGCTTTCCGGGGGGGGGATTAGCTCTGGAAACACCATATATTTT. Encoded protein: CASKLSGGGISSGNTIYF.

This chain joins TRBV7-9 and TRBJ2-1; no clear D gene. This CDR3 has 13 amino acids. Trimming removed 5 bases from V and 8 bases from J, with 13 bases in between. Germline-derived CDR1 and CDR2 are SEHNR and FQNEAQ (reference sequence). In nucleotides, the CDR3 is TGTGCCAGCAGCGACGGGTCGAGAGATGAGCAGTTCTTC. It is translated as CASSDGSRDEQFF.

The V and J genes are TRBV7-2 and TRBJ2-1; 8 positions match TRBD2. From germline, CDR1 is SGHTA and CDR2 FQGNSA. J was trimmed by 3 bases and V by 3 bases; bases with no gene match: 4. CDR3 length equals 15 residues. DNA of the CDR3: TGTGCCAGCAGCTTCCGGAGCGGGAGCTACAATGAGCAGTTCTTC. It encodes CASSFRSGSYNEQFF.

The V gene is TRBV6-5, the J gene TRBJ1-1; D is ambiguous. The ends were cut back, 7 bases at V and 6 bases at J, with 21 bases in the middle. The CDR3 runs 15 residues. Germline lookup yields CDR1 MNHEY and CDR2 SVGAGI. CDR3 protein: CASNPDTPLLAEAFF. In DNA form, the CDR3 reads TGTGCCAGCAACCCCGACACCCCCCTATTGGCTGAAGCTTTCTTT.

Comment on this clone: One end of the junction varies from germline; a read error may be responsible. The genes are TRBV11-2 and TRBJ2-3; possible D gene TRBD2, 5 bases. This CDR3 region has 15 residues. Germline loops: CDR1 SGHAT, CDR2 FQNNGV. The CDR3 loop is CASSLEELVADTQYF. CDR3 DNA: TGTGCCAGCAGCCTAGAGGAACTAGTTGCAGATACGCAGTATTTT.

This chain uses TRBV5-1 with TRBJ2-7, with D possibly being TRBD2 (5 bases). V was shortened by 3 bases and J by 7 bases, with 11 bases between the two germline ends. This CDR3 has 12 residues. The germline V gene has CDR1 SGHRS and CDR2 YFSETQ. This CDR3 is CASSSSGWEQYF. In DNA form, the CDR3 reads TGCGCCAGCAGCTCCTCGGGGTGGGAGCAGTACTTC.

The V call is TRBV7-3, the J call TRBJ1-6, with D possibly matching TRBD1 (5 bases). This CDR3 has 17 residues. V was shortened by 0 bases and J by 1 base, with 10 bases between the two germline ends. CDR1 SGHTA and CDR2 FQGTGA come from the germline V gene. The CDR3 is CASSLTGGGSYNSPLHF. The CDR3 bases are TGTGCCAGCAGCTTAACTGGGGGAGGGTCCTATAATTCACCCCTCCACTTT. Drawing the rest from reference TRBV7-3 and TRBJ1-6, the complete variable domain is GAGVSQTPSNKVTEKGKYVELRCDPISGHTALYWYRQSLGQGPEFLIYFQGTGAADDSGLPNDRFFAVRPEGSVSTLKIQRTERGDSAVYLCASSLTGGGSYNSPLHFGNGTRLTVT.

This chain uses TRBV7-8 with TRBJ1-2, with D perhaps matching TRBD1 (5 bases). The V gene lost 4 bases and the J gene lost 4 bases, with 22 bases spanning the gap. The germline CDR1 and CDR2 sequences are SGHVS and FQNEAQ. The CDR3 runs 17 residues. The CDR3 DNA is TGTGCCAGCAGCTCCCAGCGGGGCCTAGGATCCTTCTATGGCTACACCTTC. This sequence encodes CASSSQRGLGSFYGYTF.

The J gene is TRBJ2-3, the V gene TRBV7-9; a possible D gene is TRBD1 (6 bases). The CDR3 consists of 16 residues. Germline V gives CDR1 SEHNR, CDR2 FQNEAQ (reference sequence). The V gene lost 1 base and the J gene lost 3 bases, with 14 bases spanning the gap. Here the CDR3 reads CASSLDRRGWTDTQYF. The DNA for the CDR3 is TGTGCCAGCAGCTTAGATCGCAGGGGTTGGACAGATACGCAGTATTTT.